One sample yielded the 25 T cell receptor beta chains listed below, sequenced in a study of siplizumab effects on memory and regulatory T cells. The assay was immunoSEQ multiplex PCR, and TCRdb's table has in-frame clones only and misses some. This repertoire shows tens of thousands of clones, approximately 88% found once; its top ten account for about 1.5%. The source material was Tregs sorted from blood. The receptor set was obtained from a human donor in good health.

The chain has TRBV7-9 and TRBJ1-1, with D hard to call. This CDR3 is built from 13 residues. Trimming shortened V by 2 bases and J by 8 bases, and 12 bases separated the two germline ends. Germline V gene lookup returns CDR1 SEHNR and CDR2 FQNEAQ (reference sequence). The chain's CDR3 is CASSLLRDGEAFF. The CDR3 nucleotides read TGTGCCAGCAGCTTACTTCGGGATGGGGAAGCTTTCTTT.

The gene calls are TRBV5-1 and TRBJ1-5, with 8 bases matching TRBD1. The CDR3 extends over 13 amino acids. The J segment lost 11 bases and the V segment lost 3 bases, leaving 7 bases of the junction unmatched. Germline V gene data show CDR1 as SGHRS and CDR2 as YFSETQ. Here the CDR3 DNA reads TGCGCCAGCAGCTCGGTACAGGGGGGGACCCAGCATTTT. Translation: CASSSVQGGTQHF.

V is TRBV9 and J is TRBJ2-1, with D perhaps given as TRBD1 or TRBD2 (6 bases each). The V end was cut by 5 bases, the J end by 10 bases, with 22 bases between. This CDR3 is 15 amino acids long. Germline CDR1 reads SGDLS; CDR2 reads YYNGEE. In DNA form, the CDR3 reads TGTGCCAGCAGTGAAAGCGCGGGGACATCGAGGGAGCAGTTCTTC. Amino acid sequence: CASSESAGTSREQFF. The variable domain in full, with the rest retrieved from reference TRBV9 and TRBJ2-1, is DSGVTQTPKHLITATGQRVTLRCSPRSGDLSVYWYQQSLDQGLQFLIQYYNGEERAKGNILERFSAQQFPDLHSELNLSSLELGDSALYFCASSESAGTSREQFFGPGTRLTVL.

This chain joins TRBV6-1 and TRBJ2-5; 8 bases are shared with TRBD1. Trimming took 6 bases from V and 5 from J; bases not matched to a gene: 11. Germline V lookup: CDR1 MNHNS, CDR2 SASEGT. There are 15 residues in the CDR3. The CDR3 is CASRAGRTGRETQYF. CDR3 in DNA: TGTGCCAGCAGGGCCGGCAGGACAGGGCGCGAGACCCAGTACTTC.

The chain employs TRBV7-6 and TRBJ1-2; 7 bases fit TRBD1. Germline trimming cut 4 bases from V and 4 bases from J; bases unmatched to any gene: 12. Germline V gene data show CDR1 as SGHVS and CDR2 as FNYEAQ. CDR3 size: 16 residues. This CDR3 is CASSSQQGRNSYGYTF. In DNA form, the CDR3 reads TGTGCCAGCAGCTCGCAACAGGGGAGAAACAGCTATGGCTACACCTTC.

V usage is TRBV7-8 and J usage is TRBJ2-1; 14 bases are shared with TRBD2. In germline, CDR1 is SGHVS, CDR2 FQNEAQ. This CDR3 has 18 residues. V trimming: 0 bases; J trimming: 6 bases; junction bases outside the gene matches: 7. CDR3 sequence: CASSLAGTSGRVINEQFF. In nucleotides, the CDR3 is TGTGCCAGCAGCTTAGCGGGGACTAGCGGGAGAGTGATCAATGAGCAGTTCTTC. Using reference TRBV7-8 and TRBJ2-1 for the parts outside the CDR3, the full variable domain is GAGVSQSPRYKVAKRGQDVALRCDPISGHVSLFWYQQALGQGPEFLTYFQNEAQLDKSGLPSDRFFAERPEGSVSTLKIQRTQQEDSAVYLCASSLAGTSGRVINEQFFGPGTRLTVL.

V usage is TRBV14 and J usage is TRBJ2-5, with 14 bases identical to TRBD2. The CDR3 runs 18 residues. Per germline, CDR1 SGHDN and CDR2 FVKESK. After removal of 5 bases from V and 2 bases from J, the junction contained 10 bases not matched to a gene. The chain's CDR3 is CASSENRLAGGVQETQYF. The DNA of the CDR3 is TGTGCCAGCAGCGAAAATCGACTAGCGGGAGGGGTGCAAGAGACCCAGTACTTC.

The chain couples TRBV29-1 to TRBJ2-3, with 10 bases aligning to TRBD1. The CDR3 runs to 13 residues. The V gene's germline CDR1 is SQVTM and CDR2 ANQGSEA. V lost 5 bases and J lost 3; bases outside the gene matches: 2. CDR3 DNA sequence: TGCAGCGTTCGACAGGGGGCGACAGATACGCAGTATTTT. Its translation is CSVRQGATDTQYF.

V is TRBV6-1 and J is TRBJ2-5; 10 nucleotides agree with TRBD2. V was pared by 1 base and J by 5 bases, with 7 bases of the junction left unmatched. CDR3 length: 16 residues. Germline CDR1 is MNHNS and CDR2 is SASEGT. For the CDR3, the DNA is TGTGCCAGCAGTGAAGTAAGCGGGAGGGCCGTTGAGACCCAGTACTTC. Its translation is CASSEVSGRAVETQYF.

As DNA, the CDR3 is TGTGCCAGCCAATTCGGGGACAGCCCGGCGGGGGCCCAGTACTTC. Residues: CASQFGDSPAGAQYF. The V and J genes are TRBV28 and TRBJ2-5; D assignment may be TRBD1 or TRBD2 (7 bases each). CDR1 MDHEN and CDR2 SYDVKM come from the germline V gene. Between the trimmed V and J ends, which lost 8 bases and 9 bases, there was a span of 25 bases. The CDR3 is 15 residues long.

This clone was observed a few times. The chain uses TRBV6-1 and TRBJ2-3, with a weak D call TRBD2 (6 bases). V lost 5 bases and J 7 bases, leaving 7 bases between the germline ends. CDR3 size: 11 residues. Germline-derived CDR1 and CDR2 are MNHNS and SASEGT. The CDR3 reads CASSWTNTQYF. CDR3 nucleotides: TGTGCCAGCAGTTGGACTAATACGCAGTATTTT.

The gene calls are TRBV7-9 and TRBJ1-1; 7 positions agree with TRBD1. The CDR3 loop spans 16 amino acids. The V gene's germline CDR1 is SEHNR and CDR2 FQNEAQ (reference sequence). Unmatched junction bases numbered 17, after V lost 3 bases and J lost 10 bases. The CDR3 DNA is TGTGCCAGCAGCTTTCTGGTGGGGGACAGCGACCTTAGAGCTTTCTTT. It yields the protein CASSFLVGDSDLRAFF.

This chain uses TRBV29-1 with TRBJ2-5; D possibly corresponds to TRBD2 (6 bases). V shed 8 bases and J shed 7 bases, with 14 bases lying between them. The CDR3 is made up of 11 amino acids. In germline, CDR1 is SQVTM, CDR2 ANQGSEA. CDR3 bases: TGCAGCACACGGGGAGGCGGGACCCAGTACTTC. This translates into CSTRGGGTQYF.

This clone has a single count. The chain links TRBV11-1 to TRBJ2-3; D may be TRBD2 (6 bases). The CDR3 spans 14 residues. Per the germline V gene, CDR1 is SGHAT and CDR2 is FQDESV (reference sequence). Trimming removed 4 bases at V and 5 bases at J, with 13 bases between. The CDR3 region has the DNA TGTGCCAGCAGCTATAACCTCGGGGGAGATACGCAGTATTTT. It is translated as CASSYNLGGDTQYF.

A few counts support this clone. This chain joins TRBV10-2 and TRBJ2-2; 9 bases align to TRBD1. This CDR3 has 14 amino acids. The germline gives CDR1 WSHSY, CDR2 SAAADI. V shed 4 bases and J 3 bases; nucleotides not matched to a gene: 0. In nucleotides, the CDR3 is TGCGCCAGCAGTGGGACAGGGGACACCGGGGAGCTGTTTTTT. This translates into CASSGTGDTGELFF.

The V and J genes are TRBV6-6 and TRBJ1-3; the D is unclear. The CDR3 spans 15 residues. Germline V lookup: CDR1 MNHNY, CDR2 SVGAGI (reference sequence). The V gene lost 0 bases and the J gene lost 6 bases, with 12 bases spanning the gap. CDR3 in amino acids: CASSYSVDSKNTIYF. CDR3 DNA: TGTGCCAGCAGTTACTCCGTAGATTCCAAAAACACCATATATTTT.

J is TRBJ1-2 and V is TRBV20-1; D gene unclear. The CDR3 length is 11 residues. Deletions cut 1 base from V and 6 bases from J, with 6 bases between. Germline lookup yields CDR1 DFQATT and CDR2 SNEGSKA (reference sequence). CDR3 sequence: CSARASHGYTF. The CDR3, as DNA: TGCAGTGCTAGAGCCAGCCATGGCTACACCTTC.

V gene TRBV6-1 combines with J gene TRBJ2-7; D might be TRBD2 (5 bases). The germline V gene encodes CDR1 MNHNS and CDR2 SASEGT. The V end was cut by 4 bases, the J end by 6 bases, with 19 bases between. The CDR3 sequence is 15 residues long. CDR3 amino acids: CASSVFPGVASEQYF. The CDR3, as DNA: TGTGCCAGCAGTGTGTTCCCCGGGGTAGCTAGCGAGCAGTACTTC.

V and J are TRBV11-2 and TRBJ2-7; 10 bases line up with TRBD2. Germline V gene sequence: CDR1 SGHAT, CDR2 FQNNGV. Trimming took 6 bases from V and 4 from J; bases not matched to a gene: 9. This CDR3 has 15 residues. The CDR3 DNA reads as TGTGCCAGCAGAAATGTAGCGGGAGGTGAATACGAGCAGTACTTC. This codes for CASRNVAGGEYEQYF.

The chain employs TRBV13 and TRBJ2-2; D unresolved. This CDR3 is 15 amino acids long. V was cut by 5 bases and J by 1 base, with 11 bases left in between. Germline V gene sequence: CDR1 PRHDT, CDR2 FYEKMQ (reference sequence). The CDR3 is CASSRTGWNTGELFF. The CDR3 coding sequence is TGTGCCAGCAGCCGTACCGGTTGGAACACCGGGGAGCTGTTTTTT.

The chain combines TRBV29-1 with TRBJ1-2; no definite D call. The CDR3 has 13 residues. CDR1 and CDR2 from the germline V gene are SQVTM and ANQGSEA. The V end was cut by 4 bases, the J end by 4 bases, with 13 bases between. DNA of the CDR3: TGCAGCGTTGCCGACACCTACAGCTATGGCTACACCTTC. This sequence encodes CSVADTYSYGYTF.

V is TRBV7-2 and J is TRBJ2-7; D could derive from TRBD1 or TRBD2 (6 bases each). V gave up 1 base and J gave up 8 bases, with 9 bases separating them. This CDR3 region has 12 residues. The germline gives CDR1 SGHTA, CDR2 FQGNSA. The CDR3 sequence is CASSLGRGQQYF. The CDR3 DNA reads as TGTGCCAGCAGCTTAGGTCGGGGGCAGCAGTACTTC. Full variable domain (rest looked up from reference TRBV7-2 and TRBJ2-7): GAGVSQSPSNKVTEKGKDVELRCDPISGHTALYWYRQSLGQGLEFLIYFQGNSAPDKSGLPSDRFSAERTGGSVSTLTIQRTQQEDSAVYLCASSLGRGQQYFGPGTRLTVT.

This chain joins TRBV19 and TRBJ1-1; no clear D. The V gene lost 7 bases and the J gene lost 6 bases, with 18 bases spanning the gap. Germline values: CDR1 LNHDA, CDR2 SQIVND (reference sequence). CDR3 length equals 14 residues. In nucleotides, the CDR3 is TGTGCCAGTACCCGGGCCTTGATAAACCCTGAAGCTTTCTTT. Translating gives CASTRALINPEAFF.

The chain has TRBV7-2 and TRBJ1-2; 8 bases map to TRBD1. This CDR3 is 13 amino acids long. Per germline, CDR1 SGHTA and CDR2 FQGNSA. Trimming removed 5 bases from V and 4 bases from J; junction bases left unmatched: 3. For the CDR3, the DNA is TGTGCCAGCAGCGCAGACAGGGGCTATGGCTACACCTTC. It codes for CASSADRGYGYTF.

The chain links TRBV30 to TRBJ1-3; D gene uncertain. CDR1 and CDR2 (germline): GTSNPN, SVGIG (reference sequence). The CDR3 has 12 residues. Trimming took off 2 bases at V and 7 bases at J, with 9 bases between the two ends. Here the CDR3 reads CAWSSYSNTIYF. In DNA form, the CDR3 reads TGTGCCTGGAGTTCGTACAGTAACACCATATATTTT.